This TCR beta chain emerged from a study of beta chain features in type 1 diabetes. This clone appeared a few times. The V gene's germline CDR1 is WSHSY and CDR2 SAAADI. The CDR3 spans 12 residues. V lost 8 bases and J 7 bases, leaving 12 bases between the germline ends. The study reverse transcribed the entire isolated RNA, so it sequenced expressed TCRB transcripts. Here immunoSEQ multiplex PCR was the method, and the copy in TCRdb shows in-frame clones only, minus some. This sample has about 320,000 clones, with about 15% found just once. The source of this sequence is a man aged 25 to 40 in good health. Sequencing input: central memory CD4+ T cells from blood. The chain employs TRBV10-2 and TRBJ2-1; possibly TRBD1 or TRBD2 for D (6 bases each). Here the CDR3 reads CASGEGGNEQFF. The CDR3 nucleotides read TGCGCCAGCGGCGAGGGGGGAAATGAGCAGTTCTTC.